These T cell receptor beta chains were read from a single sample in a study of blood T cell repertoires in COVID-19. Libraries were prepared by immunoSEQ multiplex PCR; TCRdb keeps only in-frame clonotypes and omits some of them. The sample lists approximately 94,000 clones; about 83% were seen once. Source material: peripheral blood. Every receptor here comes from a human donor in a cohort sampled during active COVID-19. CDR3s include the opening cysteine and the closing phenylalanine or tryptophan. Each record gives: J gene, clone size, D gene, V gene, CDR3 protein, CDR3 DNA. D genes are given only for firm matches. Size values are once, few and many counts, or a class for expanded clones, and some rows have none.

>TRBJ1-5|.|.|TRBV6-6
CASRSTGTANQPQHF
TGTGCCAGCAGATCCACCGGGACTGCAAATCAGCCCCAGCATTTT
>TRBJ1-2|.|TRBD1|TRBV6-5
CASGPGQGAGGYTF
TGTGCCAGCGGACCGGGACAGGGGGCGGGTGGCTACACCTTC
>TRBJ2-3|.|TRBD2|TRBV18
CASSPQRGSTDTQYF
TGTGCCAGCTCACCGCAGCGGGGGAGCACAGATACGCAGTATTTT
>TRBJ1-3|once|TRBD1|TRBV7-2
CASSLEGQGGNTIYF
TGTGCCAGCAGCTTAGAGGGACAGGGGGGAAACACCATATATTTT
>TRBJ1-1|few|.|TRBV29-1
CSVEVVAGTEAFF
TGCAGCGTTGAAGTAGTGGCGGGCACTGAAGCTTTCTTT
>TRBJ1-4|.|.|TRBV6-6
CASNEREKLFF
TGTGCCAGCAACGAACGGGAAAAACTGTTTTTT
>TRBJ2-7|.|TRBD2|TRBV28
CASSRSGGSSYEQYF
TGTGCCAGCAGTCGCAGCGGGGGAAGCTCCTACGAGCAGTACTTC
>TRBJ1-3|.|.|TRBV5-1
CASSPQASSAGNTIYF
TGCGCCAGCAGCCCTCAGGCCTCTTCGGCGGGAAACACCATATATTTT
>TRBJ1-1|.|TRBD1|TRBV12-3/TRBV12-4
CASSIWTGDQAFF
TGTGCCAGCAGTATCTGGACAGGGGATCAAGCTTTCTTT
>TRBJ2-1|.|.|TRBV6-2/TRBV6-3
CASSYVASSYNEQFF
TGTGCCAGCAGTTACGTAGCTAGCTCCTACAATGAGCAGTTCTTC
>TRBJ1-5|few|.|TRBV2
CASSSGQINQPQHF
TGTGCCAGCAGTTCTGGGCAGATCAATCAGCCCCAGCATTTT
>TRBJ1-4|.|.|TRBV6-6
CASSYADPRNEKLFF
TGTGCCAGCAGTTACGCCGACCCGAGGAATGAAAAACTGTTTTTT
>TRBJ1-5|few|.|TRBV19
CASSSTGNQPQHF
TGTGCCAGTAGTTCCACAGGGAATCAGCCCCAGCATTTT
>TRBJ1-5|.|TRBD1|TRBV5-8
CASRRDRGAGQPQHF
TGTGCCAGCAGGAGGGACAGGGGGGCAGGTCAGCCCCAGCATTTT
>TRBJ2-3|.|.|TRBV29-1
CSVRQGLTDTQYF
TGCAGCGTCCGACAGGGACTCACAGATACGCAGTATTTT
>TRBJ2-7|.|TRBD2|TRBV6-5
CASRVRRGATYEQYF
TGTGCCAGCAGGGTGAGGCGGGGGGCCACCTACGAGCAGTACTTC
>TRBJ1-1|.|.|TRBV7-8
CASSLERYEAFF
TGTGCCAGCAGCTTAGAGCGGTATGAAGCTTTCTTT
>TRBJ2-7|.|.|TRBV29-1
CSVEEYSYEQYF
TGCAGCGTTGAAGAGTACTCCTACGAGCAGTACTTC
>TRBJ2-3|few|.|TRBV12-2
CASRLAGERGISTDTQYF
TGTGCAAGTCGCTTAGCGGGGGAGCGGGGGATTAGCACAGATACGCAGTATTTT
>TRBJ2-7|.|.|TRBV25-1
CASSGQGSHEQYF
TGTGCCAGCAGTGGGCAGGGTTCCCACGAGCAGTACTTC
>TRBJ2-5|.|TRBD2|TRBV5-1
CASSLLASGESRETQYF
TGCGCCAGCAGCTTGTTGGCTAGCGGGGAAAGCAGGGAGACCCAGTACTTC
>TRBJ1-5|.|.|TRBV6-5
CASSYSGSSNQPQHF
TGTGCCAGCAGTTACTCGGGGAGCAGCAATCAGCCCCAGCATTTT
>TRBJ1-1|.|.|TRBV10-1
CASSAGTEAFF
TGCGCCAGCAGTGCGGGCACTGAAGCTTTCTTT
>TRBJ1-1|.|TRBD1|TRBV3-1/TRBV3-2
CASSQYRDRYTEAFF
TGTGCCAGCAGCCAATACCGGGACAGATACACTGAAGCTTTCTTT
>TRBJ2-3|.|.|TRBV27
CASNRRGDTQYF
TGTGCCAGCAATCGAAGGGGGGATACGCAGTATTTT
>TRBJ2-3|many|TRBD2|TRBV7-9
CASRHGLASTDTQYF
TGTGCCAGCAGACACGGACTAGCGAGCACAGATACGCAGTATTTT
>TRBJ2-7|.|TRBD1|TRBV6-2/TRBV6-3
CASSRRTGGSYEQYF
TGTGCCAGCAGCCGCCGGACAGGGGGCTCCTACGAGCAGTACTTC
>TRBJ1-3|.|.|TRBV18
CASSPRIIRDTRDRGSGNTIYF
TGTGCCAGCTCACCACGTATAATCCGGGACACCAGGGATAGGGGCTCTGGAAACACCATATATTTT
>TRBJ2-2|.|.|TRBV12-3/TRBV12-4
CASIAQDTGELFF
TGTGCCAGCATTGCACAGGACACCGGGGAGCTGTTTTTT
>TRBJ2-1|.|.|TRBV6-6
CASSYYGNEQFF
TGTGCCAGCAGTTATTACGGGAATGAGCAGTTCTTC
>TRBJ1-1|.|TRBD1|TRBV5-1
CASSTGTDMNTEAFF
TGCGCCAGCAGCACAGGGACAGACATGAACACTGAAGCTTTCTTT
>TRBJ1-1|.|.|TRBV30
CAWRTGRRDTEAFF
TGTGCCTGGAGAACAGGGAGAAGGGACACTGAAGCTTTCTTT
>TRBJ1-1|.|.|TRBV5-4
CASSFFDRLNTEAFF
TGTGCCAGCAGCTTCTTCGACAGATTGAACACTGAAGCTTTCTTT
>TRBJ2-3|.|.|TRBV5-1
CASSLFVAGTDTQYF
TGCGCCAGCAGCTTGTTTGTGGCTGGCACAGATACGCAGTATTTT
>TRBJ2-6|.|.|TRBV7-8
CASSLSTFQERAGANVLTF
TGTGCCAGCAGCTTATCTACGTTCCAGGAGAGGGCCGGGGCCAACGTCCTGACTTTC